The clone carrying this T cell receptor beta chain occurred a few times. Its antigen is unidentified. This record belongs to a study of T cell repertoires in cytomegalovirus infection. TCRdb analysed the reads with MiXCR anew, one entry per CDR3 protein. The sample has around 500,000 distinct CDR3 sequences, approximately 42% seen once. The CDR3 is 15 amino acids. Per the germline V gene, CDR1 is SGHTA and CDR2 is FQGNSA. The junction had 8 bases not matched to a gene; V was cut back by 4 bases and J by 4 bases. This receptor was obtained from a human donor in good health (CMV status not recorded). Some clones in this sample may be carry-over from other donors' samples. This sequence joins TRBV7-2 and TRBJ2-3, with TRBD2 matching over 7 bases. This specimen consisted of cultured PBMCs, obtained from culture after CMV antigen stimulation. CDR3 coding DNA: TGTGCCAGCAGCTATTACCTAGCGGACGCAGATACGCAGTATTTT. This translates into CASSYYLADADTQYF.